A single sample is the source of the 9 T cell receptor beta chains below, sequenced in a study of blood T cell repertoires in COVID-19 (dated by TCRdb to between 2020 and 2021). Library construction relied on the immunoSEQ multiplex PCR assay. TCRdb took this table from immuneACCESS and kept in-frame rearrangements with V and J called. Such tables lack part of the clones; where checked against another copy, unresolved V genes explain under half of the gap, and the rest is unexplained. The sample table shows some 150,000 clones, and about 85% are seen once. The top ten hold approximately 1.3% of the sample. The sequenced sample was peripheral blood. These receptors originate from a man between 60 and 75 years old who had recovered from COVID-19.

CDR3 loop: CASRSLGQGINEQFF. The CDR3 DNA reads as TGTGCCAGCAGATCTCTGGGACAGGGGATCAATGAGCAGTTCTTC. The chain couples TRBV27 to TRBJ2-1; 10 nucleotides line up with TRBD1. CDR3 size: 15 residues. V gave up 6 bases and J gave up 6 bases; unmatched junction bases: 8. CDR1 and CDR2 from the germline V gene are MNHEY and SMNVEV (reference sequence).

This clone has a single count. The V gene is TRBV4-1, the J gene TRBJ1-3; 9 bases line up with TRBD1. The CDR3 is 16 residues long. With V trimmed by 1 base and J by 1 base, 2 bases remained unmatched. Germline CDR1 reads MGHRA; CDR2 reads YSYEKL. The DNA of the CDR3 is TGCGCCAGCAGCCAAGTGGACAGGGGATCTGGAAACACCATATATTTT. Its protein is CASSQVDRGSGNTIYF.

This clone was seen a handful of times. In DNA, the CDR3 is TGTGCCAGTAGTACCTATCATAGGGGCAGGGGTAACCACAATGAGCAGTTCTTC. Amino acids: CASSTYHRGRGNHNEQFF. The rearrangement links TRBV19 to TRBJ2-1, with D maybe TRBD1 (6 bases). The CDR3 totals 18 residues. From germline, CDR1 is LNHDA and CDR2 SQIVND (reference sequence). Deletions cut 4 bases from V and 5 bases from J, with 24 bases between. The entire variable domain, with the rest obtained from reference TRBV19 and TRBJ2-1, is as follows: DGGITQSPKYLFRKEGQNVTLSCEQNLNHDAMYWYRQDPGQGLRLIYYSQIVNDFQKGDIAEGYSVSREKKESFPLTVTSAQKNPTAFYLCASSTYHRGRGNHNEQFFGPGTRLTVL.

The chain is built from TRBV24-1 and TRBJ2-2; unclear D gene. Germline values: CDR1 KGHDR, CDR2 SFDVKD. This CDR3 contains 12 residues. With 4 bases removed from V and 3 bases from J, the gap between germline ends came to 2 bases. As DNA, the CDR3 is TGTGCCACCAGTGACTACACCGGGGAGCTGTTTTTT. Protein product: CATSDYTGELFF.

The chain links TRBV27 to TRBJ2-7; 8 bases are shared with TRBD1. Germline CDR1 is MNHEY and CDR2 is SMNVEV (reference sequence). The CDR3 has 15 residues. Unmatched junction bases numbered 8, after V lost 1 base and J lost 6 bases. CDR3 residues: CASSLFLQGAVEQYF. CDR3 in DNA: TGTGCCAGCAGTTTATTTTTGCAGGGGGCTGTCGAGCAGTACTTC.

The chain links TRBV3-1 (or the pseudogene TRBV3-2) to TRBJ1-2; D is unresolved. The V gene lost 4 bases and the J gene lost 4 bases, with 10 bases spanning the gap. This CDR3 comprises 13 residues. Per germline, CDR1 LGHDT and CDR2 YNNKEL (reference sequence). The CDR3 DNA reads TGTGCCAGCAGCCCCGACCGACTCTATGGCTACACCTTC. This codes for CASSPDRLYGYTF.

CDR3 DNA sequence: TGTGCCAGCAGCCGACAGACAGGGGGCAATAATTCACCCCTCCACTTT. This translates into CASSRQTGGNNSPLHF. V gene TRBV14 combines with J gene TRBJ1-6; 10 bases line up with TRBD1. Germline values: CDR1 SGHDN, CDR2 FVKESK. The CDR3 covers 16 residues. Trimming cost V 4 bases and J 5 bases; bases outside gene matches: 5.

This rearrangement joins TRBV29-1 to TRBJ2-3, with 10 nucleotides matching TRBD2. V was clipped by 4 bases and J by 2 bases; unmatched bases: 3. Germline assignment: CDR1 SQVTM and CDR2 ANQGSEA. The CDR3 contains 14 residues. The CDR3: CSVVLAGFTDTQYF. For the CDR3, the DNA is TGCAGCGTTGTACTAGCGGGGTTCACAGATACGCAGTATTTT.

V usage is TRBV9 and J usage is TRBJ2-5; 15 nucleotides match TRBD2. V lost 0 bases, J lost 0 bases, and 0 bases stayed unmatched. The germline V gene encodes CDR1 SGDLS and CDR2 YYNGEE. This CDR3 comprises 17 residues. CDR3 sequence reads: CASSVGTSGGDQETQYF. The CDR3 bases are TGTGCCAGCAGCGTAGGGACTAGCGGGGGGGACCAAGAGACCCAGTACTTC. Variable domain in full (rest from reference TRBV9 and TRBJ2-5): DSGVTQTPKHLITATGQRVTLRCSPRSGDLSVYWYQQSLDQGLQFLIQYYNGEERAKGNILERFSAQQFPDLHSELNLSSLELGDSALYFCASSVGTSGGDQETQYFGPGTRLLVL.